This T cell receptor (beta chain) emerged from a study of long-term antiretroviral therapy in people with HIV. The assay used was immunoSEQ (version v3.0), run at survey level. Profiled with immunoSEQ multiplex PCR; TCRdb holds only in-frame clones, not every one. Of 13,000 or so clones detected, 75% to 90% appear once; the ten largest clones hold around 13%. V shed 6 bases, J shed 0 bases, and the junction held 10 bases outside the gene matches. Per germline, CDR1 SGHRS and CDR2 YFSETQ. The CDR3 contains 16 residues. This clone has just one count. This sequence was found in a man in his forties with HIV. The rearrangement links TRBV5-1 to TRBJ2-3; 7 bases map to TRBD2. The source material was unsorted PBMCs, sampled 3.2 years before starting antiretroviral therapy. The CDR3 protein is CASKSTLAASTDTQYF. The DNA of the CDR3 is TGCGCCAGCAAGTCGACCCTAGCGGCTAGCACAGATACGCAGTATTTT.